These 13 T cell receptor beta chains share one sample of origin, sequenced in a study of regulatory T cells in long-lasting Graves disease. Time point of the sample: newly diagnosed GD, antithyroid drugs for less than 3 months. The TCR library was made from RNA that had been extracted from PBMCs in TRIzol. In building TCR beta libraries, iRepertoire HTBI primers were used together with Arm-PCR of CDR3 regions. TCRdb ran MiXCR on the multiplex PCR reads and lists one entry per CDR3 protein. The sample yields about 440,000 distinct CDR3 sequences, about 16% seen once. This sample also belongs to another study, concerning T cells in Graves' hyperthyroidism and ophthalmopathy.

Material: peripheral blood mononuclear cells (PBMCs), obtained at new diagnosis, from a patient treated with antithyroid drugs. Source of these receptors: a woman aged 18-29 years with Graves disease.

At least ten counts were recorded for this clonotype. The chain has TRBV12-3 or TRBV12-4 and TRBJ2-1; 14 bases map to TRBD2. This CDR3 has 15 amino acids. The V gene end was trimmed by 6 bases and the J gene end by 8 bases; junction bases not matched to a gene: 6. CDR3 region: CASSPGTSGSYEQFF. As DNA, the CDR3 is TGTGCCAGCAGCCCCGGGACTAGCGGGAGCTATGAGCAGTTCTTC.

This clonotype was picked up many times. The J gene is TRBJ2-1, the V gene TRBV6-1, with a possible D match to TRBD1 (5 bases). The V and J ends lost 7 bases and 6 bases respectively, with 13 bases between them. This CDR3 contains 13 residues. The germline V gene has CDR1 MNHNS and CDR2 SASEGT. The CDR3 loop reads CASTQGSLNEQFF. The CDR3 region has the DNA TGTGCCAGCACCCAGGGAAGCCTCAATGAGCAGTTCTTC.

This clonotype was observed a handful of times. V gene TRBV30 combines with J gene TRBJ2-7; 7 bases line up with TRBD2. Germline assignment: CDR1 GTSNPN and CDR2 SVGIG (reference sequence). The CDR3 runs to 12 residues. V was clipped by 1 base and J by 4 bases; unmatched bases: 1. CDR3 sequence (DNA): TGTGCCTGGAGTGGGGGAGGGTACGAGCAGTACTTC. This sequence encodes CAWSGGGYEQYF.

This clonotype was seen more than once but under ten times. V gene TRBV30 combines with J gene TRBJ1-5; D unclear. The CDR3 spans 13 residues. The germline gives CDR1 GTSNPN, CDR2 SVGIG (reference sequence). V was pared by 4 bases and J by 0 bases, with 7 bases between. The CDR3 sequence: CAWTSYSNQPQHF. The CDR3 DNA follows: TGTGCCTGGACGTCGTATAGCAATCAGCCCCAGCATTTT.

Concerning this clonotype: A much larger clone sits a single nucleotide away, making a read error possible. Here the CDR3 omits its conserved ending phenylalanine or tryptophan, so a read error is the likely source. This CDR3 reads CASSPRTSGTARSETQYS. CDR3 coding DNA: TGTGCCAGCAGTCCCCGGACTAGCGGGACGGCCCGTTCGGAGACCCAGTACTCC. The chain employs TRBV27 and TRBJ2-5; 12 positions match TRBD2. The CDR3 spans 18 residues. Germline V lookup: CDR1 MNHEY, CDR2 SMNVEV (reference sequence). The trim removed 5 bases at V and 5 bases at J, leaving 15 bases unmatched.

This clonotype turned up a few times. The chain employs TRBV7-9 and TRBJ2-1; unclear D gene. This CDR3 spans 11 amino acids. CDR1 SEHNR and CDR2 FQNEAQ come from the germline V gene (reference sequence). V lost 2 bases and J 10 bases, leaving 6 bases between the germline ends. The CDR3 reads CASSLRAEQFF. In DNA form, the CDR3 reads TGTGCCAGCAGCTTAAGGGCCGAGCAGTTCTTC.

This clonotype was recorded many times. This chain joins TRBV30 and TRBJ1-1; the D is unclear. Between the trimmed V and J ends, which lost 0 bases and 3 bases, there was a span of 8 bases. CDR3 length: 13 amino acids. Germline V gives CDR1 GTSNPN, CDR2 SVGIG (reference sequence). As DNA, the CDR3 is TGTGCCTGGAGTGTACGTACGGACACTGAAGCTTTCTTT. Its translation is CAWSVRTDTEAFF.

Remarks on this clonotype: Possible read error: a much larger clone is one base away. In DNA, the CDR3 is TGTGCCAGCAGTTTTAGCGCTAGCTCCTACAATGAGCAGTACTTC. Amino acids: CASSFSASSYNEQYF. The chain couples TRBV6-2 or TRBV6-3 to TRBJ2-7; TRBD2 might be the D (5 bases). The germline gives CDR1 MNHEY, CDR2 SVGEGT. The CDR3 is 15 residues long. Trimming stripped 4 bases from V and 7 bases from J, with 20 bases between.

Many counts were recorded for this clonotype. This chain connects TRBV28 to TRBJ2-6, with no clear D. Germline assignment: CDR1 MDHEN and CDR2 SYDVKM. Trimming took 4 bases from V and 3 from J, leaving 13 bases between them. This CDR3 has 16 residues. CDR3 in amino acids: CASSYSFLGGANVLTF. CDR3 nucleotides: TGTGCCAGCAGTTACTCGTTCCTGGGTGGGGCCAACGTCCTGACTTTC.

This clonotype was counted ten times or more. This chain uses TRBV7-2 with TRBJ2-4; 8 bases fit TRBD2. The CDR3 runs to 16 residues. Germline CDR1 is SGHTA and CDR2 is FQGNSA. The V segment lost 0 bases and the J segment 3 bases; nucleotides outside the gene matches: 4. The CDR3 protein is CASSLALTSGKNIQYF. The CDR3 nucleotides read TGTGCCAGCAGCTTAGCCCTTACTAGCGGCAAAAACATTCAGTACTTC.

This clonotype was counted many times. The V call is TRBV7-2, the J call TRBJ2-7; tentatively, D is TRBD2 (5 bases). The CDR3 is 15 residues long. Trimming removed 1 base at V and 3 bases at J, with 13 bases between. Germline values: CDR1 SGHTA, CDR2 FQGNSA. This CDR3 is CASSLDERAFYEQYF. Here the CDR3 DNA reads TGTGCCAGCAGCTTAGATGAGAGGGCATTCTACGAGCAGTACTTC.

This clonotype was detected many times. The gene calls are TRBV13 and TRBJ2-1; 9 bases fit TRBD2. This CDR3 contains 18 residues. V lost 1 base to trimming and J lost 0 bases; unmatched junction nucleotides: 7. Per the germline V gene, CDR1 is PRHDT and CDR2 is FYEKMQ (reference sequence). This CDR3 reads CASSLEIGTSLSYNEQFF. The CDR3 nucleotides read TGTGCCAGCAGCTTAGAAATAGGGACTAGCCTCTCCTACAATGAGCAGTTCTTC. Full variable domain (outside the CDR3, taken from reference TRBV13 and TRBJ2-1): AAGVIQSPRHLIKEKRETATLKCYPIPRHDTVYWYQQGPGQDPQFLISFYEKMQSDKGSIPDRFSAQQFSDYHSELNMSSLELGDSALYFCASSLEIGTSLSYNEQFFGPGTRLTVL.

The CDR3 DNA is TGTGCCAGCAGCGTGGGCAGGGCGAACACCGGGGAGCTGTTTTTT. Its protein product is CASSVGRANTGELFF. The chain couples TRBV9 to TRBJ2-2; possible D gene TRBD1, 5 bases. The CDR3 covers 15 residues. Trimming pared 2 bases from V and 0 bases from J, leaving 8 bases between. Germline lookup yields CDR1 SGDLS and CDR2 YYNGEE.